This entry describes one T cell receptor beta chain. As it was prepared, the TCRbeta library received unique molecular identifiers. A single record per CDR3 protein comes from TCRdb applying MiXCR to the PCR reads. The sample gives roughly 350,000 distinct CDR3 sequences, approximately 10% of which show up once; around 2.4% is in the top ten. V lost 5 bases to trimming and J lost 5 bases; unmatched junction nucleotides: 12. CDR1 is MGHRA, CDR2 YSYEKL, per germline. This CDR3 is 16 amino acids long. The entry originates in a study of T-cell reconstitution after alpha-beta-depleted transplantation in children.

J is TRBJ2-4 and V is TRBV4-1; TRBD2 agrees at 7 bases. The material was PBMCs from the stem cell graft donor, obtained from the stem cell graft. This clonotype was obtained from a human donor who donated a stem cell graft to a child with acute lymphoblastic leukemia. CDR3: CASSNPGRREQNIQYF. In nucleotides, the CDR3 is TGCGCCAGCAGCAATCCCGGGAGGAGGGAGCAAAACATTCAGTACTTC.